The text below deals with one TCR beta chain. The data are from a study of blood T cell repertoires in COVID-19. Produced via immunoSEQ multiplex PCR; TCRdb's table is partial and in-frame only. The profile shows 95,000 to 150,000 clones, 70% to 90% of them singletons. There are 16 residues in the CDR3. V trimming: 0 bases; J trimming: 5 bases; junction bases outside the gene matches: 11. Germline-derived CDR1 and CDR2 are SGHNT and YYREEE (reference sequence). V gene TRBV5-4 combines with J gene TRBJ2-7; 7 bases line up with TRBD2. Sequencing was performed on peripheral blood. This clonotype originated in a man in his forties or fifties with acute or convalescent COVID-19. The CDR3 is CASSLAPTGGLDEQYF. Here the CDR3 DNA reads TGTGCCAGCAGCTTGGCCCCGACGGGAGGCCTGGACGAGCAGTACTTC.